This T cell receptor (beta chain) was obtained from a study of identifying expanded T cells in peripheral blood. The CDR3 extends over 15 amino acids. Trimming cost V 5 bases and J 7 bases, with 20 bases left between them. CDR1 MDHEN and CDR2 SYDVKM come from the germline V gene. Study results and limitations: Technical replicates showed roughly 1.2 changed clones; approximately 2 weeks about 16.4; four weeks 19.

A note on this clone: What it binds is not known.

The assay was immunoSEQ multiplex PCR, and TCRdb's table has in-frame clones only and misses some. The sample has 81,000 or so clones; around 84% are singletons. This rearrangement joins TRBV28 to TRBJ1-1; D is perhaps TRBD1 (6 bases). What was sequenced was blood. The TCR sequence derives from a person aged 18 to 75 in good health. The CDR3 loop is CASSPTGTSVDEAFF. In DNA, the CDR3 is TGTGCCAGCAGTCCAACAGGGACCTCGGTTGATGAAGCTTTCTTT.